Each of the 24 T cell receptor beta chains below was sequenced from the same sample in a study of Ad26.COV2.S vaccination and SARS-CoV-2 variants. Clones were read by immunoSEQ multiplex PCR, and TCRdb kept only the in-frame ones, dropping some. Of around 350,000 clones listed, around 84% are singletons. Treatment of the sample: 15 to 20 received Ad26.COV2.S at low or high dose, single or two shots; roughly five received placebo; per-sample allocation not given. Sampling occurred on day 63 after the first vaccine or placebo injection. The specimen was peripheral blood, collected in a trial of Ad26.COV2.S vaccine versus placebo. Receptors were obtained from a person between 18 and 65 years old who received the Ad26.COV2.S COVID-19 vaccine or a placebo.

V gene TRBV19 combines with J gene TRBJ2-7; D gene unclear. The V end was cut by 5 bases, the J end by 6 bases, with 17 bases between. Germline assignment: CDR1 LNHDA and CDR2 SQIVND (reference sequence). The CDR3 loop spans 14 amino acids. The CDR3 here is CASSPYGDVFEQYF. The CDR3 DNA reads TGTGCCAGTAGTCCGTATGGTGACGTCTTCGAGCAGTACTTC.

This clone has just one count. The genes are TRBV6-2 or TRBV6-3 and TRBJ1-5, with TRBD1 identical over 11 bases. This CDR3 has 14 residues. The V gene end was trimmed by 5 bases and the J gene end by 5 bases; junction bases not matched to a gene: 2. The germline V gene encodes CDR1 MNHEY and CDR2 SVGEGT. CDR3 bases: TGTGCCAGCAGTCGGACAGGGGGCTATCAGCCCCAGCATTTT. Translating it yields CASSRTGGYQPQHF.

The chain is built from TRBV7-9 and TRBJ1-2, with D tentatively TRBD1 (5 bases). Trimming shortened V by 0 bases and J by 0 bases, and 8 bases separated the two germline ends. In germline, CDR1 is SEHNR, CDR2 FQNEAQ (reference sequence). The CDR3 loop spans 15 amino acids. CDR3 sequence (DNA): TGTGCCAGCAGCTTAGCGGGGGGTCCTAACTATGGCTACACCTTC. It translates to CASSLAGGPNYGYTF. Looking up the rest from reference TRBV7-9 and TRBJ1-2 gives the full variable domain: DTGVSQNPRHKITKRGQNVTFRCDPISEHNRLYWYRQTLGQGPEFLTYFQNEAQLEKSRLLSDRFSAERPKGSFSTLEIQRTEQGDSAMYLCASSLAGGPNYGYTFGSGTRLTVV.

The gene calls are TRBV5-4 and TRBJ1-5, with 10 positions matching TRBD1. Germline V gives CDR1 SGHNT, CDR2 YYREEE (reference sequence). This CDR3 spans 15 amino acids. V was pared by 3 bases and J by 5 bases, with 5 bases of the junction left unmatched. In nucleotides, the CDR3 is TGTGCCAGCAGCTCTGGGACAGGGGAGGATCAGCCCCAGCATTTT. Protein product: CASSSGTGEDQPQHF.

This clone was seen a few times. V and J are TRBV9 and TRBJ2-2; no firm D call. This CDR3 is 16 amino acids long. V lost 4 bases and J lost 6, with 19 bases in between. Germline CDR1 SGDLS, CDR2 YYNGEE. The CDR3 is CASSSTPTVVSGELFF. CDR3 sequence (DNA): TGTGCCAGCAGCTCCACCCCGACGGTGGTGTCCGGGGAGCTGTTTTTT.

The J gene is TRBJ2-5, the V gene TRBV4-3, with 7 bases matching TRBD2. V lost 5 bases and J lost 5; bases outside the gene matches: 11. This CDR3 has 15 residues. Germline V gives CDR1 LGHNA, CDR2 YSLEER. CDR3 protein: CASSGSLAGWETQYF. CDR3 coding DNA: TGCGCCAGCAGCGGGAGTTTAGCGGGTTGGGAGACCCAGTACTTC.

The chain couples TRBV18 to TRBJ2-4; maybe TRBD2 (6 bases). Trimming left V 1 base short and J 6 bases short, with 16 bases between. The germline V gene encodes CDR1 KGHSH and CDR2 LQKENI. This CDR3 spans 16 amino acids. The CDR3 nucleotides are TGTGCCAGCTCACCACGATCCGCCAGAGCGGGAAACATTCAGTACTTC. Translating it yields CASSPRSARAGNIQYF. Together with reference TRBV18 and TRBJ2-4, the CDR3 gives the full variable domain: NAGVMQNPRHLVRRRGQEARLRCSPMKGHSHVYWYRQLPEEGLKFMVYLQKENIIDESGMPKERFSAEFPKEGPSILRIQQVVRGDSAAYFCASSPRSARAGNIQYFGAGTRLSVL.

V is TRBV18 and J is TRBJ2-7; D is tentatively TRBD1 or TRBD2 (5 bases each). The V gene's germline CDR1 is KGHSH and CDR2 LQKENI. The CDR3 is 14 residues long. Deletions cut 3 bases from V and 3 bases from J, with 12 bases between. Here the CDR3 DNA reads TGTGCCAGCTCACCTGGGACGGAGAACTACGAGCAGTACTTC. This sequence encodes CASSPGTENYEQYF.

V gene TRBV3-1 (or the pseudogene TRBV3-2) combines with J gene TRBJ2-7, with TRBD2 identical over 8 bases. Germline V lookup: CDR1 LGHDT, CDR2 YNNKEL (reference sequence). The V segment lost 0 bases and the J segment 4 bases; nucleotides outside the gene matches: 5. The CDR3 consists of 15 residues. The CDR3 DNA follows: TGTGCCAGCAGCCAAGATCATAGCGGGATTTACGAGCAGTACTTC. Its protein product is CASSQDHSGIYEQYF.

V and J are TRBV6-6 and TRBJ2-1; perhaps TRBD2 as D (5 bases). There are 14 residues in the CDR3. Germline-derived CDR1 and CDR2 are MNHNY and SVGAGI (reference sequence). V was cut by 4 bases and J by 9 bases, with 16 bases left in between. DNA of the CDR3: TGTGCCAGCAGTTTTTCGAGGGAGTCCGGTGAGCAGTTCTTC. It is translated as CASSFSRESGEQFF.

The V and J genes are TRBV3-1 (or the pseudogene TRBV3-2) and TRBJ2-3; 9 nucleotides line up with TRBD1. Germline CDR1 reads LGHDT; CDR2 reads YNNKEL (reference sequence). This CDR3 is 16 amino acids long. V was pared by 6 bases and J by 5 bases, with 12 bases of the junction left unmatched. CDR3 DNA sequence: TGTGCCAGCAGTCCCCAGGACAGGGGTGTAGTAGATACGCAGTATTTT. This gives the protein CASSPQDRGVVDTQYF.

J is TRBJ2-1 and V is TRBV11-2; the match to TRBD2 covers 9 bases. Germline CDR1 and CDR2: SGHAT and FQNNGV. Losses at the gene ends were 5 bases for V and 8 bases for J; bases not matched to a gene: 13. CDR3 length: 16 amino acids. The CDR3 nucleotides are TGTGCCAGCAGCCCTAGAGTATTGGCGGGGGGGGATGAGCAGTTCTTC. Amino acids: CASSPRVLAGGDEQFF.

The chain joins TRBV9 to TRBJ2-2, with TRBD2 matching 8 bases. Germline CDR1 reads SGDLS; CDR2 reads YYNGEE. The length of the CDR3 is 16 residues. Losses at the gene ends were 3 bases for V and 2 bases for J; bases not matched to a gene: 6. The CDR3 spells CASSAISGTNTGELFF. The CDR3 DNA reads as TGTGCCAGCAGCGCCATTAGCGGGACAAACACCGGGGAGCTGTTTTTT.

CDR3 nucleotide sequence: TGTGCCAGCAGTTTGAAGAATGAGCAGTTCTTC. Encoded protein: CASSLKNEQFF. The gene calls are TRBV12-3 or TRBV12-4 and TRBJ2-1, with D uncertain. The CDR3 has 11 residues. V lost 3 bases and J 7 bases, leaving 4 bases between the germline ends.

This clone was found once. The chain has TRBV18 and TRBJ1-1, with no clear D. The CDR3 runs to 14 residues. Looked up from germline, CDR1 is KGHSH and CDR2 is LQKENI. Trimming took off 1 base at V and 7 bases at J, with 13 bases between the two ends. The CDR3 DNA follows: TGTGCCAGCTCACCACTCGGGCAGGAGGATGAAGCTTTCTTT. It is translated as CASSPLGQEDEAFF. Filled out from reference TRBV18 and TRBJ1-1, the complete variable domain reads NAGVMQNPRHLVRRRGQEARLRCSPMKGHSHVYWYRQLPEEGLKFMVYLQKENIIDESGMPKERFSAEFPKEGPSILRIQQVVRGDSAAYFCASSPLGQEDEAFFGQGTRLTVV.

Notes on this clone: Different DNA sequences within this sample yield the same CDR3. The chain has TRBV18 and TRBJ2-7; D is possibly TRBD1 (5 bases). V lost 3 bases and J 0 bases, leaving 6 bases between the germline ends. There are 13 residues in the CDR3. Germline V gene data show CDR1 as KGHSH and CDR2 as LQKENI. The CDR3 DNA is TGTGCCAGCTCACCGGACACCTCCTACGAGCAGTACTTC. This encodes CASSPDTSYEQYF.

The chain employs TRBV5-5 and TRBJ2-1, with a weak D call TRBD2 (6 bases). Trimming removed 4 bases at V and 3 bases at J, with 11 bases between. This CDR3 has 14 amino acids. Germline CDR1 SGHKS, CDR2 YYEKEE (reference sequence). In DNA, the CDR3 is TGTGCCAGCAGCCGGGGGACCAGCTACAATGAGCAGTTCTTC. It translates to CASSRGTSYNEQFF.

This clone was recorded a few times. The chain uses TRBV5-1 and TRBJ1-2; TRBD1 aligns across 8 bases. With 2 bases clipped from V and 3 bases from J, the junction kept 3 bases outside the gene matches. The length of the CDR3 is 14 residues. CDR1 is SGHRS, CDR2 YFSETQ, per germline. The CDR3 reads CASSLQGGDYGYTF. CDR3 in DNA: TGCGCCAGCAGCTTACAGGGGGGTGACTATGGCTACACCTTC.

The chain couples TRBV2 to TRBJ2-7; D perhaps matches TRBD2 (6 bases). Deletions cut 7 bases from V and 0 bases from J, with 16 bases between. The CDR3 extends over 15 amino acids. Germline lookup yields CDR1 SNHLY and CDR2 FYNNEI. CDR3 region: CASNRAGSGSYEQYF. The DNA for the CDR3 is TGTGCCAGCAACCGGGCGGGTAGCGGCTCCTACGAGCAGTACTTC.

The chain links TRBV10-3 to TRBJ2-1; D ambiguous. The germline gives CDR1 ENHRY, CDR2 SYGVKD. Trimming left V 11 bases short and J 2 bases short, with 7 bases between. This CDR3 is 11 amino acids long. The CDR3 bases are TGTGCCGTAATGACCTACAATGAGCAGTTCTTC. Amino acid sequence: CAVMTYNEQFF.

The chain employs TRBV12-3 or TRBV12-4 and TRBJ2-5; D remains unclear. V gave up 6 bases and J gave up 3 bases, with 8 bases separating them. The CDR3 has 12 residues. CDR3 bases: TGTGCCAGCAGACAGCAAAAAGAGACCCAGTACTTC. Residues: CASRQQKETQYF.

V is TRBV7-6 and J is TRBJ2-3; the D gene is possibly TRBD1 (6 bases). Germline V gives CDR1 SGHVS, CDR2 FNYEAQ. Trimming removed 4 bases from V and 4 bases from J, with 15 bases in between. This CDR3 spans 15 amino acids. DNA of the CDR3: TGTGCCAGCAGCTCCCTCAACAGGGAATCAGATACGCAGTATTTT. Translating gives CASSSLNRESDTQYF.

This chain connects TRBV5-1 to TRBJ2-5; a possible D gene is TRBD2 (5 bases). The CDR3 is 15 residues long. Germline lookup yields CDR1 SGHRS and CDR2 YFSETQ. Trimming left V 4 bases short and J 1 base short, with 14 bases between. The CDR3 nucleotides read TGCGCCAGCAGCCTCCGACCTAGCCTCCAAGAGACCCAGTACTTC. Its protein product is CASSLRPSLQETQYF.

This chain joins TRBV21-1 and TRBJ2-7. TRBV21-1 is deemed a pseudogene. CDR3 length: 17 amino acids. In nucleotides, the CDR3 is TGTGCCAGCAGCAACCCGGGACCTCTTATGTCGTCCCACGAGCAGTACTTC. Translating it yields CASSNPGPLMSSHEQYF.